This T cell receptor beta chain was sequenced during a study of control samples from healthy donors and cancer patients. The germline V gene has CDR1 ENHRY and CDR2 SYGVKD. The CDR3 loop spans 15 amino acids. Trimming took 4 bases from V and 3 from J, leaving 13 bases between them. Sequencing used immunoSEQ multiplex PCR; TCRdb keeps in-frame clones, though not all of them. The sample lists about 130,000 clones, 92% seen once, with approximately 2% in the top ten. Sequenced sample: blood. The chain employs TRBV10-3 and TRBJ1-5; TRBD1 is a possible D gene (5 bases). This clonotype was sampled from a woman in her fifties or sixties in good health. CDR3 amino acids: CAISAQGGVNQPQHF. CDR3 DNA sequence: TGTGCCATCAGTGCGCAGGGCGGTGTCAATCAGCCCCAGCATTTT.